One sample yielded the 31 T cell receptor beta chains listed below, sequenced in a study of T cell responses to AZD1222 COVID-19 vaccine. The method was immunoSEQ multiplex PCR; TCRdb's version includes in-frame clones alone and lacks a portion of them. The sample lists 150,000 or so clones, 92% seen once, with approximately 1.3% in the top ten. Source: peripheral blood, taken 28 days after the second AZD1222 dose. Receptors originate from an adult who received the AZD1222 COVID-19 vaccine.

This clone was recorded only once. The gene calls are TRBV19 and TRBJ1-5; 7 bases fit TRBD1. Trimming cost V 4 bases and J 2 bases; bases outside gene matches: 5. Germline CDR1 LNHDA, CDR2 SQIVND (reference sequence). This CDR3 spans 15 amino acids. The DNA of the CDR3 is TGTGCCAGTAGTACGGACAGGATCGGCAATCAGCCCCAGCATTTT. Translating it yields CASSTDRIGNQPQHF.

The chain has TRBV7-2 and TRBJ1-6; 10 bases map to TRBD1. The CDR3 has 16 residues. With 5 bases clipped from V and 12 bases from J, the junction kept 13 bases outside the gene matches. The germline gives CDR1 SGHTA, CDR2 FQGNSA. CDR3 residues: CASSPRPGTGELPLHF. Written as DNA, the CDR3 is TGTGCCAGCAGCCCCCGCCCCGGGACAGGGGAGTTACCCCTCCACTTT.

The chain has TRBV3-1 (or the pseudogene TRBV3-2) and TRBJ2-1; D possibly corresponds to TRBD1 (6 bases). This CDR3 is 15 amino acids long. Per the germline V gene, CDR1 is LGHDT and CDR2 is YNNKEL (reference sequence). Trimming shortened V by 4 bases and J by 3 bases, and 13 bases separated the two germline ends. The DNA of the CDR3 is TGTGCCAGCAGCCCGGTGGGGACACTCTACAATGAGCAGTTCTTC. Amino acid sequence: CASSPVGTLYNEQFF.

V and J are TRBV13 and TRBJ2-4; D ambiguous. The CDR3 sequence is 15 residues long. Trimming removed 3 bases at V and 7 bases at J, with 16 bases between. CDR1 is PRHDT and CDR2 is FYEKMQ in the germline V gene (reference sequence). As DNA, the CDR3 is TGTGCCAGCAGCTTGCGCCATCCTGGGATCAACATTCAGTACTTC. Protein sequence: CASSLRHPGINIQYF.

This clone has at least ten counts. J is TRBJ1-1 and V is TRBV6-5; D might be TRBD1 (6 bases). In germline, CDR1 is MNHEY, CDR2 SVGAGI. Trimming took 6 bases from V and 2 from J, leaving 13 bases between them. The CDR3 sequence is 14 residues long. The CDR3 DNA follows: TGTGCCAGCAGCATTAAACAGGGCAACACTGAAGCTTTCTTT. This translates into CASSIKQGNTEAFF.

This clone appeared a single time. V and J are TRBV5-1 and TRBJ1-4, with a weak D call TRBD1 (6 bases). CDR1 SGHRS and CDR2 YFSETQ come from the germline V gene. V dropped 0 bases and J dropped 8 bases, with 14 bases sitting between them. CDR3 length: 15 residues. The CDR3 sequence is CASSLESGEREKLFF. In DNA form, the CDR3 reads TGCGCCAGCAGCTTGGAGTCAGGGGAGCGGGAAAAACTGTTTTTT.

The CDR3 DNA sequence: TGTGCCAGCAGCTCCAGGGGTCGGGAAAAACTGTTTTTT. Translating gives CASSSRGREKLFF. The chain joins TRBV5-6 to TRBJ1-4; tentative D call: TRBD1 (6 bases). CDR3 length: 13 residues. V dropped 3 bases and J dropped 8 bases, with 11 bases sitting between them. Germline lookup yields CDR1 SGHDT and CDR2 YYEEEE.

The chain links TRBV3-1 (or the pseudogene TRBV3-2) to TRBJ2-5, with D possibly TRBD1 on 5 matching bases. The CDR3 is made up of 14 amino acids. The germline V gene has CDR1 LGHDT and CDR2 YNNKEL (reference sequence). V lost 4 bases and J lost 1, with 10 bases in between. Here the CDR3 reads CASSPWGTQETQYF. The CDR3 DNA follows: TGTGCCAGCAGCCCTTGGGGCACCCAAGAGACCCAGTACTTC.

The J gene is TRBJ1-1, the V gene TRBV7-8; 8 nucleotides agree with TRBD1. This CDR3 region has 15 residues. V lost 5 bases to trimming and J lost 6 bases; unmatched junction nucleotides: 11. The germline V gene has CDR1 SGHVS and CDR2 FQNEAQ. CDR3 protein: CASSPKDREYAEAFF. Written as DNA, the CDR3 is TGTGCCAGCAGCCCCAAGGACAGGGAGTACGCTGAAGCTTTCTTT. Variable domain in full (rest from reference TRBV7-8 and TRBJ1-1): GAGVSQSPRYKVAKRGQDVALRCDPISGHVSLFWYQQALGQGPEFLTYFQNEAQLDKSGLPSDRFFAERPEGSVSTLKIQRTQQEDSAVYLCASSPKDREYAEAFFGQGTRLTVV.

The chain is built from TRBV11-2 and TRBJ1-1; tentative D call: TRBD1 (6 bases). Trimming removed 3 bases at V and 1 base at J, with 15 bases between. Germline values: CDR1 SGHAT, CDR2 FQNNGV. The CDR3 length is 16 residues. CDR3 in amino acids: CASSLTSPDRNTEAFF. The CDR3 nucleotides are TGTGCCAGCAGCTTGACCTCCCCGGACAGGAACACTGAAGCTTTCTTT.

The chain employs TRBV7-9 and TRBJ2-7; D not certain. Germline values: CDR1 SEHNR, CDR2 FQNEAQ (reference sequence). V lost 0 bases and J 2 bases, leaving 8 bases between the germline ends. The CDR3 is 14 amino acids. The CDR3 is CASSLADWTYEQYF. In nucleotides, the CDR3 is TGTGCCAGCAGCTTAGCCGACTGGACCTACGAGCAGTACTTC.

The genes are TRBV6-2 or TRBV6-3 and TRBJ2-5, with no clear D. The CDR3 has 14 amino acids. Trimming took 5 bases from V and 8 from J, leaving 18 bases between them. Germline CDR1 MNHEY, CDR2 SVGEGT. The CDR3 loop is CASSREAPTGTQYF. The CDR3 DNA follows: TGTGCCAGCAGTCGAGAAGCCCCCACCGGTACCCAGTACTTC.

The chain links TRBV15 to TRBJ1-4; unclear D gene. This CDR3 spans 12 amino acids. V shed 1 base and J shed 14 bases, with 11 bases lying between them. Germline V lookup: CDR1 LNHNV, CDR2 YYDKDF (reference sequence). This chain's CDR3 is CATSRGSRDLFF. Here the CDR3 DNA reads TGTGCCACCAGCAGAGGCTCTAGGGATCTGTTTTTT.

V is TRBV27 and J is TRBJ2-7, with D possibly matching TRBD1 (6 bases). Germline assignment: CDR1 MNHEY and CDR2 SMNVEV (reference sequence). The CDR3 is made up of 13 amino acids. V lost 5 bases and J 1 base, leaving 9 bases between the germline ends. The DNA of the CDR3 is TGTGCCAGCAGTCCCGACAGGTCCTACGAGCAGTACTTC. This codes for CASSPDRSYEQYF.

The rearrangement uses TRBV6-4 and TRBJ2-1; 8 positions match TRBD2. J lost 7 bases, V lost 7 bases, and 9 bases had no gene match. CDR1 and CDR2 from the germline V gene are MRHNA and SNTAGT. This CDR3 comprises 14 residues. The CDR3 sequence is CASNPGIAGNEQFF. The CDR3 DNA is TGTGCCAGCAACCCCGGGATAGCGGGGAATGAGCAGTTCTTC.

The J gene is TRBJ1-3, the V gene TRBV29-1; a possible D gene is TRBD1 (5 bases). Germline CDR1 SQVTM, CDR2 ANQGSEA. V lost 0 bases and J 0 bases, leaving 21 bases between the germline ends. The CDR3 spans 19 residues. In DNA, the CDR3 is TGCAGCGTTGAAGATCCCCTTCCGGGAGAGGGGAGCTCTGGAAACACCATATATTTT. As protein: CSVEDPLPGEGSSGNTIYF.

For the CDR3, the DNA is TGTGCCAGCAGTGAAGCGGGAGGGCACGGCACAGATACGCAGTATTTT. Translating it yields CASSEAGGHGTDTQYF. This chain joins TRBV27 and TRBJ2-3, with 10 nucleotides matching TRBD2. CDR1 is MNHEY and CDR2 is SMNVEV in the germline V gene (reference sequence). CDR3 length: 16 amino acids. J gave up 1 base and V 5 bases, and 6 bases lay outside the gene matches.

This clone is a singleton in its sample. The chain is built from TRBV19 and TRBJ1-2; the D is unclear. From germline, CDR1 is LNHDA and CDR2 SQIVND (reference sequence). CDR3 length: 16 amino acids. Trimming cost V 0 bases and J 0 bases, with 11 bases left between them. CDR3 bases: TGTGCCAGTAGTATAGATAGAGAACAAACTAACTATGGCTACACCTTC. As protein: CASSIDREQTNYGYTF.

The chain combines TRBV2 with TRBJ1-4, with 7 bases aligning to TRBD1. The J segment lost 3 bases and the V segment lost 4 bases, leaving 5 bases of the junction unmatched. The CDR3 length is 15 residues. Germline-derived CDR1 and CDR2 are SNHLY and FYNNEI. CDR3 nucleotide sequence: TGTGCCAGCAGTGTACAGGGGATGTCTAATGAAAAACTGTTTTTT. Its protein is CASSVQGMSNEKLFF. Combining the CDR3 with reference TRBV2 and TRBJ1-4 gives the whole variable domain EPEVTQTPSHQVTQMGQEVILRCVPISNHLYFYWYRQILGQKVEFLVSFYNNEISEKSEIFDDQFSVERPDGSNFTLKIRSTKLEDSAMYFCASSVQGMSNEKLFFGSGTQLSVL.

The DNA of the CDR3 is TGTGCCAGCAGCACCGGGTCCTCTGGAAACACCATATATTTT. It is translated as CASSTGSSGNTIYF. The rearrangement joins TRBV7-2 to TRBJ1-3; no clear D. V shed 5 bases and J shed 0 bases, with 8 bases lying between them. This CDR3 contains 14 residues. Germline values: CDR1 SGHTA, CDR2 FQGNSA. Full variable domain (remainder filled in from reference TRBV7-2 and TRBJ1-3): GAGVSQSPSNKVTEKGKDVELRCDPISGHTALYWYRQSLGQGLEFLIYFQGNSAPDKSGLPSDRFSAERTGGSVSTLTIQRTQQEDSAVYLCASSTGSSGNTIYFGEGSWLTVV.

The rearrangement uses TRBV5-1 and TRBJ2-2; D gene unclear. Deletions cut 4 bases from V and 4 bases from J, with 5 bases between. The CDR3 is 12 residues long. The V gene's germline CDR1 is SGHRS and CDR2 YFSETQ. The CDR3 nucleotides read TGCGCCAGCAGCCCAGGCACCGGGGAGCTGTTTTTT. As protein: CASSPGTGELFF.

This clone was seen just once. The V gene is TRBV5-1, the J gene TRBJ1-3; the D is unclear. The V end was cut by 0 bases, the J end by 2 bases, with 9 bases between. CDR3 length: 15 amino acids. The germline V gene has CDR1 SGHRS and CDR2 YFSETQ. Written as DNA, the CDR3 is TGCGCCAGCAGCTTGGTTGGGGATCCTGGAAACACCATATATTTT. The encoded protein is CASSLVGDPGNTIYF.

The chain is built from TRBV18 and TRBJ2-1, with a tentative D call TRBD2 (5 bases). Between the trimmed V and J ends, which lost 6 bases and 6 bases, there was a span of 21 bases. The CDR3 is 16 residues long. Germline CDR1 reads KGHSH; CDR2 reads LQKENI. DNA of the CDR3: TGTGCCAGCTCGAACGCCATGGGGAGCGTAGGCAATGAGCAGTTCTTC. Its protein product is CASSNAMGSVGNEQFF.

The chain combines TRBV3-1 (or the pseudogene TRBV3-2) with TRBJ2-5; D is possibly TRBD2 (6 bases). The CDR3 extends over 14 amino acids. V was clipped by 1 base and J by 8 bases, with 14 bases between them. CDR1 and CDR2 from the germline V gene are LGHDT and YNNKEL (reference sequence). CDR3 sequence: CASSQVAAGPTQYF. The CDR3 region has the DNA TGTGCCAGCAGCCAAGTAGCGGCGGGCCCCACCCAGTACTTC.

The chain uses TRBV11-2 and TRBJ2-1; perhaps D is TRBD1 or TRBD2 (6 bases each). The CDR3 is made up of 15 amino acids. Trimming left V 5 bases short and J 0 bases short, with 11 bases between. From germline, CDR1 is SGHAT and CDR2 FQNNGV. This chain's CDR3 is CASSIGGSSYNEQFF. Written as DNA, the CDR3 is TGTGCCAGCAGCATAGGGGGGAGCTCCTACAATGAGCAGTTCTTC.

To note about this clone: An end of the junction differs from the germline gene, which may be a read error. This chain uses TRBV7-9 with TRBJ1-1; the D gene is possibly TRBD1 (6 bases). Germline lookup yields CDR1 SEHNR and CDR2 FQNEAQ (reference sequence). The CDR3 has 12 residues. The CDR3 loop reads CASSLEIQGLRF. The CDR3 coding sequence is TGTGCCAGCAGCTTAGAAATCCAGGGGCTCCGTTTT.

V is TRBV6-5 and J is TRBJ1-2, with TRBD1 matching 9 bases. Germline V lookup: CDR1 MNHEY, CDR2 SVGAGI. Trimming at V came to 4 bases and at J to 8 bases, leaving 11 bases not matched to a gene. The length of the CDR3 is 15 residues. The CDR3 bases are TGTGCCAGCAGTTCCGGACAGGGGAATTGGGAAGGCTACACCTTC. It yields the protein CASSSGQGNWEGYTF.

The V call is TRBV5-6, the J call TRBJ2-7, with D unresolved. This CDR3 comprises 13 residues. Germline loops: CDR1 SGHDT, CDR2 YYEEEE. Trimming pared 0 bases from V and 4 bases from J, leaving 8 bases between. In nucleotides, the CDR3 is TGTGCCAGCAGCTTGGCGGAACTTTACGAGCAGTACTTC. Translating gives CASSLAELYEQYF.

Points on this clone: The junction does not match germline at one end; this may be a read error. The chain has TRBV6-2 or TRBV6-3 and TRBJ2-7; D is unclear. Germline CDR1 is MNHEY and CDR2 is SVGEGT. The CDR3 extends over 14 amino acids. The CDR3: CASSYSIQAGREDF. The CDR3 nucleotides are TGTGCCAGCAGTTACTCGATTCAGGCAGGTCGAGAAGACTTC.

The sample holds one count of this clone. The chain employs TRBV7-2 and TRBJ2-1; either TRBD1 or TRBD2 may supply D (6 bases each). This CDR3 has 13 amino acids. Trimming took 4 bases from V and 8 from J, leaving 12 bases between them. Germline V gene lookup returns CDR1 SGHTA and CDR2 FQGNSA. This chain's CDR3 is CASSSSGGHEQFF. The DNA of the CDR3 is TGTGCCAGCAGCTCGTCCGGGGGCCATGAGCAGTTCTTC.

J is TRBJ2-5 and V is TRBV2; 12 bases line up with TRBD2. This CDR3 has 14 amino acids. The trim removed 6 bases at V and 5 bases at J, leaving 4 bases unmatched. Germline CDR1 and CDR2: SNHLY and FYNNEI. Written as DNA, the CDR3 is TGTGCCAGCAGGGCAGGACTAGCGGGGGAGACCCAGTACTTC. It codes for CASRAGLAGETQYF.